This T cell receptor (beta chain) was documented in a study of identical twins. Study-level points and caveats: Twin-shared out-of-frame alpha sequences showed excess low generation probability. Excess twin sharing in beta out-of-frame sequences was weaker.

CDR1 is MNHNS, CDR2 SASEGT, per germline. J was trimmed by 2 bases and V by 6 bases; bases with no gene match: 5. CDR3 length: 15 amino acids. With respect to this clonotype: Its antigen is not known.

The donor group consisted entirely of healthy Caucasians. Addition of a universal primer site occurred through template switching, and cDNA carried unique molecular identifiers. TCRdb reprocessed the 5' RACE reads via MiXCR and lists one record per CDR3 protein. The sample includes approximately 590,000 distinct CDR3 sequences, around 9.6% of them seen just once. The sample was also linked to a second study, of yellow fever vaccine responses in identical twins.

The sequence derives from a woman younger than 35 in good health. Sequences were obtained from PBMCs. The chain carries TRBV6-1 and TRBJ2-1; 9 nucleotides line up with TRBD1. CDR3 sequence (DNA): TGTGCCAGCAGCAGGGACAGGGCGACCTACAATGAGCAGTTCTTC. Its translation is CASSRDRATYNEQFF.